These 17 T cell receptor beta chains were sequenced from one sample in a study of PD-L1 blockade in urothelial cancer. The time point was: pretreatment peripheral blood. Method: immunoSEQ multiplex PCR; TCRdb's copy keeps in-frame clones and lacks some. The sample yields about 63,000 clones, around 86% seen once. The sample consisted of PBMCs, taken around atezolizumab (anti-PD-L1) treatment. These receptors were obtained from a man between 65 and 80 years old with urothelial cancer.

The chain recombines TRBV14 with TRBJ2-1; TRBD2 matches at 9 bases. The V gene end was trimmed by 3 bases and the J gene end by 9 bases; junction bases not matched to a gene: 15. The CDR3 runs 17 residues. Germline V gene data show CDR1 as SGHDN and CDR2 as FVKESK. The CDR3 protein is CASSQGVAGVGIGEQFF. The DNA for the CDR3 is TGTGCCAGCAGCCAGGGGGTAGCGGGAGTTGGTATTGGTGAGCAGTTCTTC.

The V call is TRBV5-1, the J call TRBJ1-1; D is uncertain. V lost 0 bases and J 4 bases, leaving 10 bases between the germline ends. Germline CDR1 and CDR2: SGHRS and YFSETQ. The CDR3 extends over 14 amino acids. The CDR3 region has the DNA TGCGCCAGCAGCTTGGCATCCGGGGTCACTGAAGCTTTCTTT. Translating gives CASSLASGVTEAFF.

The chain couples TRBV7-9 to TRBJ2-5; 10 nucleotides agree with TRBD2. Germline V gene data show CDR1 as SEHNR and CDR2 as FQNEAQ (reference sequence). The CDR3 contains 17 residues. After removal of 1 base from V and 1 base from J, the junction contained 6 bases not matched to a gene. The CDR3 is CASSLGLAGDGQETQYF. The CDR3 coding sequence is TGTGCCAGCAGCTTAGGGCTAGCGGGAGACGGCCAAGAGACCCAGTACTTC. The complete variable domain, with remaining parts taken from reference TRBV7-9 and TRBJ2-5, reads DTGVSQNPRHKITKRGQNVTFRCDPISEHNRLYWYRQTLGQGPEFLTYFQNEAQLEKSRLLSDRFSAERPKGSFSTLEIQRTEQGDSAMYLCASSLGLAGDGQETQYFGPGTRLLVL.

This sequence joins TRBV5-1 and TRBJ2-3; the match to TRBD2 covers 7 bases. The J segment lost 2 bases and the V segment lost 3 bases, leaving 9 bases of the junction unmatched. The CDR3 totals 16 residues. The V gene's germline CDR1 is SGHRS and CDR2 YFSETQ. This CDR3 is CASSSTSGKVTDTQYF. CDR3 DNA sequence: TGCGCCAGCAGCTCCACGAGCGGGAAGGTCACAGATACGCAGTATTTT.

The V and J genes are TRBV5-1 and TRBJ1-1; 7 bases align to TRBD1. J gave up 2 bases and V 0 bases, and 1 base lay outside the gene matches. In germline, CDR1 is SGHRS, CDR2 YFSETQ. CDR3 length equals 14 residues. CDR3 in amino acids: CASSLEGGNTEAFF. The CDR3 bases are TGCGCCAGCAGCTTGGAAGGGGGCAACACTGAAGCTTTCTTT.

The chain joins TRBV30 to TRBJ2-1; D ambiguous. Deletions cut 7 bases from V and 0 bases from J, with 13 bases between. The germline V gene encodes CDR1 GTSNPN and CDR2 SVGIG (reference sequence). CDR3 size: 14 residues. CDR3 in DNA: TGTGCCTCATTAAAAACGGGCTCCTACAATGAGCAGTTCTTC. Translated: CASLKTGSYNEQFF. The variable domain in full, completed from reference TRBV30 and TRBJ2-1, reads SQTIHQWPATLVQPVGSPLSLECTVEGTSNPNLYWYRQAAGRGLQLLFYSVGIGQISSEVPQNLSASRPQDRQFILSSKKLLLSDSGFYLCASLKTGSYNEQFFGPGTRLTVL.

The V gene is TRBV27, the J gene TRBJ1-2; TRBD1 is a possible D gene (6 bases). Germline V CDR1 and CDR2: MNHEY, SMNVEV (reference sequence). The V and J ends lost 6 bases and 2 bases respectively, with 13 bases between them. The CDR3 has 14 amino acids. The CDR3 sequence: CASRTHRVNYGYTF. In DNA, the CDR3 is TGTGCCAGCAGAACCCACAGGGTCAACTATGGCTACACCTTC.

About this clone: Other DNA sequences from this sample encode an identical CDR3 as well. J is TRBJ1-1 and V is TRBV19; D possibly corresponds to TRBD1 (5 bases). V lost 4 bases to trimming and J lost 0 bases, with 9 bases between them. The CDR3 is 14 residues long. CDR1 and CDR2 (germline): LNHDA, SQIVND (reference sequence). CDR3 residues: CASSTGQLNTEAFF. As DNA, the CDR3 is TGTGCCAGTAGTACAGGGCAGTTGAACACTGAAGCTTTCTTT. The full variable domain, its missing parts supplied by reference TRBV19 and TRBJ1-1, is DGGITQSPKYLFRKEGQNVTLSCEQNLNHDAMYWYRQDPGQGLRLIYYSQIVNDFQKGDIAEGYSVSREKKESFPLTVTSAQKNPTAFYLCASSTGQLNTEAFFGQGTRLTVV.

This clone showed up just once. The chain uses TRBV5-4 and TRBJ2-2; D is unclear. This CDR3 has 13 amino acids. Per germline, CDR1 SGHNT and CDR2 YYREEE (reference sequence). The germline V and J ends were trimmed by 0 bases and 5 bases, with 5 bases remaining between them. The CDR3 region is CASSLERTGELFF. Here the CDR3 DNA reads TGTGCCAGCAGCTTGGAGAGGACCGGGGAGCTGTTTTTT.

In this sample, this clone turned up a few times. The rearrangement uses TRBV10-3 and TRBJ2-3; 12 bases agree with TRBD2. From germline, CDR1 is ENHRY and CDR2 SYGVKD. The CDR3 is 14 residues long. The ends lost 8 bases at V and 4 bases at J; junction bases unmatched: 4. CDR3 DNA: TGTGCCATCGCCCTAGCGGGAGGGGCAGATACGCAGTATTTT. Its protein is CAIALAGGADTQYF.

This clone was counted a single time. The CDR3 loop reads CASSESWQGGTEAFF. The CDR3 DNA reads TGTGCCAGCAGTGAAAGCTGGCAGGGAGGCACTGAAGCTTTCTTT. The rearrangement uses TRBV6-1 and TRBJ1-1; the D gene is possibly TRBD1 (5 bases). CDR1 MNHNS and CDR2 SASEGT come from the germline V gene. V lost 2 bases and J 4 bases, leaving 14 bases between the germline ends. CDR3 length: 15 amino acids.

In its sample, this clone was seen once. The V gene is TRBV18, the J gene TRBJ2-3; D is undetermined. The CDR3 covers 13 residues. V gave up 3 bases and J gave up 2 bases, with 6 bases separating them. Per the germline V gene, CDR1 is KGHSH and CDR2 is LQKENI. CDR3 coding DNA: TGTGCCAGCTCACCGGGCCCCACAGATACGCAGTATTTT. Translation: CASSPGPTDTQYF.

This chain links TRBV5-1 with TRBJ2-7; 10 nucleotides line up with TRBD1. Germline trimming cut 1 base from V and 5 bases from J; bases unmatched to any gene: 6. This CDR3 has 15 residues. CDR1 and CDR2 (germline): SGHRS, YFSETQ. In DNA, the CDR3 is TGCGCCAGCAGCTTGTCGGGACAGGGGTTCCACGAGCAGTACTTC. Its protein product is CASSLSGQGFHEQYF.

Notes on this clone: The sample contains more than one DNA sequence encoding this CDR3. This chain links TRBV19 with TRBJ2-7; TRBD1 matches at 9 bases. This CDR3 contains 13 residues. Germline lookup yields CDR1 LNHDA and CDR2 SQIVND (reference sequence). Losses at the gene ends were 5 bases for V and 3 bases for J; bases not matched to a gene: 2. Here the CDR3 reads CASSVGQGYEQYF. The CDR3 DNA reads TGTGCCAGTAGTGTGGGACAGGGCTACGAGCAGTACTTC.

This chain links TRBV10-3 with TRBJ2-2; D might be TRBD2 (5 bases). The CDR3 length is 14 residues. With 8 bases removed from V and 3 bases from J, the gap between germline ends came to 13 bases. Germline CDR1 reads ENHRY; CDR2 reads SYGVKD. CDR3 in DNA: TGTGCCATCGGTACTAGTAGAGACACCGGGGAGCTGTTTTTT. Its translation: CAIGTSRDTGELFF.

This chain uses TRBV19 with TRBJ1-1; D call uncertain. V was trimmed by 5 bases and J by 4 bases, leaving 11 bases between them. This CDR3 has 13 amino acids. Per the germline V gene, CDR1 is LNHDA and CDR2 is SQIVND (reference sequence). Here the CDR3 reads CASSEYSGTEAFF. CDR3 in DNA: TGTGCCAGTAGTGAATACAGCGGCACTGAAGCTTTCTTT.

This rearrangement joins TRBV6-1 to TRBJ2-5, with TRBD1 as a possible D gene (5 bases). V was pared by 2 bases and J by 2 bases, with 6 bases between. The CDR3 runs to 13 residues. Germline lookup yields CDR1 MNHNS and CDR2 SASEGT. CDR3 DNA sequence: TGTGCCAGCAGTGAACAGGGTCAAGAGACCCAGTACTTC. As protein: CASSEQGQETQYF.